This record looks at one T cell receptor beta chain sequence and its context. Generated by immunoSEQ multiplex PCR, the TCRdb table keeps only in-frame clones and is missing some. The table has about 390,000 clones, around 92% seen once. The sample originates from a study of Ad26.COV2.S vaccination and SARS-CoV-2 variants. As to treatment: roughly 20 received Ad26.COV2.S at low or high dose, single or two shots; 5 received placebo; per-sample allocation not given. Sampling happened 63 days after the first vaccine or placebo injection. Trimming left V 5 bases short and J 0 bases short, with 7 bases between. Germline V gene sequence: CDR1 SNHLY, CDR2 FYNNEI. The CDR3 has 14 amino acids.

This chain connects TRBV2 to TRBJ2-2; no firm D call. The source was peripheral blood, collected in a trial of Ad26.COV2.S vaccine versus placebo. This TCR derives from a person aged 18-60 years who received the Ad26.COV2.S COVID-19 vaccine or a placebo. CDR3 coding DNA: TGTGCCAGCAGTCTCAGTTCGAACACCGGGGAGCTGTTTTTT. It yields the protein CASSLSSNTGELFF.